The entry below gives a single T cell receptor beta chain sequence along with its context. The data derive from a study of identical twins. Per the germline V gene, CDR1 is DFQATT and CDR2 is SNEGSKA (reference sequence). Between the trimmed V and J ends, which lost 1 base and 5 bases, there was a span of 6 bases. The CDR3 length is 12 residues. TCRdb redid the calling of the 5' RACE reads with MiXCR, one entry per CDR3 protein. Of around 370,000 distinct CDR3 sequences detected, roughly 9% appear once; the ten largest clones hold 7.5% to 9.5%. Sequenced material: naive T cells sorted from blood. This sequence was found in a woman between 45 and 60 years old in good health. The V call is TRBV20-1, the J call TRBJ2-1; unclear D gene. Written as DNA, the CDR3 is TGCAGTGCTAGAGTACGGGACAATGAGCAGTTCTTC. Residues: CSARVRDNEQFF.